The 21 T cell receptor beta chains presented below share a single source sample, sequenced in a study of blood T cell repertoires in COVID-19. The repertoire was sequenced with immunoSEQ multiplex PCR; TCRdb's copy has only in-frame clones and lacks some. The data hold approximately 220,000 clones, with around 87% observed a single time. Sequencing input: peripheral blood. These receptor sequences come from a man in his sixties who had recovered from COVID-19.

The chain uses TRBV21-1 and TRBJ2-7; the table's D call TRBD1 went unverified against the DNA. TRBV21-1 is a known pseudogene. This CDR3 spans 18 amino acids. CDR3 DNA: TGTGCCAGCAGACATGATCGAGAAACCGGGACAGGGCCCTACGAGCAGTACTTC. Protein sequence: CASRHDRETGTGPYEQYF.

This rearrangement joins TRBV5-8 to TRBJ2-7, with D unclear. V lost 4 bases, J lost 7 bases, and 12 bases lay in between. Germline lookup yields CDR1 SGHTS and CDR2 YDEGEE. This CDR3 is built from 12 residues. CDR3 sequence: CASSTVTLEQYF. CDR3 in DNA: TGTGCCAGCAGCACGGTTACTTTGGAGCAGTACTTC.

This chain connects TRBV7-2 to TRBJ2-3; D is unresolved. V was shortened by 5 bases and J by 8 bases, with 14 bases between the two germline ends. The CDR3 loop spans 13 amino acids. Germline lookup yields CDR1 SGHTA and CDR2 FQGNSA. As DNA, the CDR3 is TGTGCCAGCAGCACCGACTCAACGGGTACGCAGTATTTT. It encodes CASSTDSTGTQYF. The full variable domain, in which reference TRBV7-2 and TRBJ2-3 provide the parts outside the CDR3, is GAGVSQSPSNKVTEKGKDVELRCDPISGHTALYWYRQSLGQGLEFLIYFQGNSAPDKSGLPSDRFSAERTGGSVSTLTIQRTQQEDSAVYLCASSTDSTGTQYFGPGTRLTVL.

The J gene is TRBJ1-2, the V gene TRBV19; D is unclear. Germline V gene data show CDR1 as LNHDA and CDR2 as SQIVND (reference sequence). V lost 2 bases to trimming and J lost 2 bases, with 9 bases between them. The CDR3 contains 14 residues. The chain's CDR3 is CASSIYDTNYGYTF. The CDR3 DNA reads as TGTGCCAGTAGTATATATGACACAAACTATGGCTACACCTTC.

The chain recombines TRBV7-6 with TRBJ2-5; D ambiguous. With 0 bases removed from V and 5 bases from J, the gap between germline ends came to 4 bases. In germline, CDR1 is SGHVS, CDR2 FNYEAQ. This CDR3 is built from 12 residues. CDR3 in DNA: TGTGCCAGCAGCTTAGCCGGTGAGACCCAGTACTTC. This encodes CASSLAGETQYF.

This chain joins TRBV10-3 and TRBJ2-1; 11 bases agree with TRBD2. The V gene end was trimmed by 5 bases and the J gene end by 15 bases; junction bases not matched to a gene: 12. This CDR3 is 14 amino acids long. Germline V gene sequence: CDR1 ENHRY, CDR2 SYGVKD. CDR3 in amino acids: CAISSGLAAPLWFF. The CDR3 DNA reads TGTGCCATCAGTTCGGGACTAGCGGCCCCTCTGTGGTTCTTC.

This chain connects TRBV30 to TRBJ1-6; a weak D match, TRBD1 (5 bases). CDR1 and CDR2 from the germline V gene are GTSNPN and SVGIG (reference sequence). The V end was cut by 1 base, the J end by 9 bases, with 10 bases between. This CDR3 has 13 residues. This CDR3 reads CAWSGRGGSPLHF. CDR3 nucleotide sequence: TGTGCCTGGAGTGGGAGGGGTGGTTCACCCCTCCACTTT. The whole variable domain, remainder taken from reference TRBV30 and TRBJ1-6, is SQTIHQWPATLVQPVGSPLSLECTVEGTSNPNLYWYRQAAGRGLQLLFYSVGIGQISSEVPQNLSASRPQDRQFILSSKKLLLSDSGFYLCAWSGRGGSPLHFGNGTRLTVT.

This chain links TRBV7-9 with TRBJ2-1; 7 bases line up with TRBD1. The trim removed 3 bases at V and 10 bases at J, leaving 9 bases unmatched. The V gene's germline CDR1 is SEHNR and CDR2 FQNEAQ (reference sequence). CDR3 length: 14 residues. CDR3 bases: TGTGCCAGCAGCTTGAGAGACAGGGTGGAGGAGCAGTTCTTC. Amino acid sequence: CASSLRDRVEEQFF.

The chain combines TRBV5-5 with TRBJ2-1; maybe TRBD2 (6 bases). CDR1 is SGHKS and CDR2 is YYEKEE in the germline V gene (reference sequence). V gave up 4 bases and J gave up 7 bases, with 18 bases separating them. CDR3 length: 15 amino acids. The CDR3 region is CASSGEVRGTNEQFF. CDR3 nucleotides: TGTGCCAGCAGCGGGGAGGTCCGCGGGACTAATGAGCAGTTCTTC.

This chain uses TRBV28 with TRBJ1-1; D is perhaps TRBD1 (6 bases). This CDR3 is built from 14 residues. Deletions cut 3 bases from V and 5 bases from J, with 13 bases between. CDR1 MDHEN and CDR2 SYDVKM come from the germline V gene. The CDR3 protein is CASSFSQGGTEAFF. Written as DNA, the CDR3 is TGTGCCAGCAGTTTCTCACAGGGAGGGACTGAAGCTTTCTTT.

The genes are TRBV9 and TRBJ2-1, with D maybe TRBD2 (6 bases). V was trimmed by 4 bases and J by 4 bases, leaving 24 bases between them. Germline V CDR1 and CDR2: SGDLS, YYNGEE. The CDR3 extends over 18 amino acids. CDR3 in amino acids: CASSLTEASARTYNEQFF. DNA for the CDR3: TGTGCCAGCAGCCTCACCGAGGCTAGCGCCAGAACTTACAATGAGCAGTTCTTC.

The J gene is TRBJ1-2, the V gene TRBV18, with 9 bases lining up with TRBD1. CDR3 size: 21 residues. Trimming at V came to 2 bases and at J to 0 bases, leaving 19 bases not matched to a gene. CDR1 is KGHSH, CDR2 LQKENI, per germline. CDR3 sequence reads: CASSPVALGTGGDRANYGYTF. For the CDR3, the DNA is TGTGCCAGCTCACCAGTTGCCCTGGGAACCGGGGGGGACAGGGCTAACTATGGCTACACCTTC.

This chain connects TRBV7-2 to TRBJ2-5, with 8 nucleotides matching TRBD2. The CDR3 runs 15 residues. Looked up from germline, CDR1 is SGHTA and CDR2 is FQGNSA. Unmatched junction bases numbered 9, after V lost 5 bases and J lost 4 bases. CDR3 residues: CASSPYIAGRETQYF. CDR3 bases: TGTGCCAGCAGCCCCTATATAGCGGGAAGAGAGACCCAGTACTTC.

The V gene is TRBV24-1, the J gene TRBJ1-4; 8 nucleotides align to TRBD1. CDR3 length equals 19 residues. Germline CDR1 is KGHDR and CDR2 is SFDVKD. The V gene end was trimmed by 2 bases and the J gene end by 6 bases; junction bases not matched to a gene: 16. CDR3 nucleotides: TGTGCCACCAGTGATTACACTGACAGGGGCAGGGGCCCAGATGAAAAACTGTTTTTT. Translated, it gives CATSDYTDRGRGPDEKLFF.

The rearrangement joins TRBV7-3 to TRBJ2-7; 7 bases are shared with TRBD2. Trimming at V came to 5 bases and at J to 7 bases, leaving 8 bases not matched to a gene. The germline gives CDR1 SGHTA, CDR2 FQGTGA. The CDR3 consists of 13 residues. The CDR3: CASSARTSREQYF. For the CDR3, the DNA is TGTGCCAGCAGCGCCCGGACTAGTAGAGAGCAGTACTTC.

The genes are TRBV7-2 and TRBJ2-7, with TRBD1 matching 9 bases. Per germline, CDR1 SGHTA and CDR2 FQGNSA. V trimming: 0 bases; J trimming: 2 bases; junction bases outside the gene matches: 8. This CDR3 region has 17 residues. The CDR3 nucleotides are TGTGCCAGCAGCTTAGCGGGGACAGGGAGATCAGCCTACGAGCAGTACTTC. Translated, it gives CASSLAGTGRSAYEQYF.

This CDR3 is CASSNRGSMNTEAFF. The DNA for the CDR3 is TGTGCCAGCAGCAACAGGGGGAGTATGAACACTGAAGCTTTCTTT. This chain links TRBV5-5 with TRBJ1-1, with 8 bases aligning to TRBD1. V shed 4 bases, J shed 0 bases, and the junction held 5 bases outside the gene matches. CDR1 SGHKS and CDR2 YYEKEE come from the germline V gene (reference sequence). The CDR3 loop spans 15 amino acids.

This clone turned up a few times. The V and J genes are TRBV28 and TRBJ2-2, with 7 bases identical to TRBD2. Germline assignment: CDR1 MDHEN and CDR2 SYDVKM. The junction had 16 bases not matched to a gene; V was cut back by 5 bases and J by 7 bases. The CDR3 consists of 17 residues. CDR3 region: CASSQLGWEGQVGELFF. The CDR3 nucleotides read TGTGCCAGCAGTCAATTAGGGTGGGAGGGCCAGGTCGGGGAGCTGTTTTTT.

The chain recombines TRBV5-5 with TRBJ2-1; TRBD1 matches at 10 bases. V lost 4 bases, J lost 5 bases, and 6 bases stayed unmatched. This CDR3 is built from 15 residues. Germline V gives CDR1 SGHKS, CDR2 YYEKEE (reference sequence). The chain's CDR3 is CASSPGQGVDNEQFF. The CDR3 DNA sequence: TGTGCCAGCAGCCCCGGACAGGGGGTGGACAATGAGCAGTTCTTC.

In its sample, this clone was seen once. The V call is TRBV19, the J call TRBJ1-5; TRBD1 might be the D (5 bases). With 2 bases removed from V and 7 bases from J, the gap between germline ends came to 15 bases. The V gene's germline CDR1 is LNHDA and CDR2 SQIVND (reference sequence). The CDR3 extends over 15 amino acids. This chain's CDR3 is CASSITQVGVQPQHF. The CDR3 region has the DNA TGTGCCAGTAGTATAACACAGGTTGGCGTCCAGCCCCAGCATTTT.

The genes are TRBV6-2 or TRBV6-3 and TRBJ2-6; 10 bases line up with TRBD2. The ends lost 2 bases at V and 1 base at J; junction bases unmatched: 8. The germline V gene encodes CDR1 MNHEY and CDR2 SVGEGT. The CDR3 is 19 residues long. CDR3 sequence reads: CASSYRGLAAASGANVLTF. DNA of the CDR3: TGTGCCAGCAGTTACCGCGGACTAGCGGCGGCGTCTGGGGCCAACGTCCTGACTTTC.